These 31 T cell receptor beta chains share one sample of origin, sequenced in a study of control samples from healthy donors and cancer patients. Measured with immunoSEQ multiplex PCR; TCRdb has only the in-frame clones, and not every one. The top ten clones hold approximately 1% of a sample with about 160,000 clones, over 90% of them seen once. The sample taken for sequencing was blood. The origin of the receptors is a woman aged 25-40 years in good health.

The genes are TRBV11-3 and TRBJ1-4, with no clear D. Germline V gives CDR1 SGHNT, CDR2 YENEEA. V was trimmed by 8 bases and J by 14 bases, leaving 6 bases between them. This CDR3 comprises 8 residues. The CDR3: CASSHLFF. The DNA of the CDR3 is TGTGCCAGCTCGCACCTGTTTTTT.

The rearrangement links TRBV2 to TRBJ2-3, with D possibly TRBD1 on 5 matching bases. From germline, CDR1 is SNHLY and CDR2 FYNNEI. The CDR3 is made up of 13 amino acids. With 6 bases removed from V and 2 bases from J, the gap between germline ends came to 9 bases. CDR3 region: CASRTVNTDTQYF. The CDR3 coding sequence is TGTGCCAGCAGGACAGTCAACACAGATACGCAGTATTTT. The full variable domain, with the rest looked up from reference TRBV2 and TRBJ2-3, is EPEVTQTPSHQVTQMGQEVILRCVPISNHLYFYWYRQILGQKVEFLVSFYNNEISEKSEIFDDQFSVERPDGSNFTLKIRSTKLEDSAMYFCASRTVNTDTQYFGPGTRLTVL.

The rearrangement uses TRBV6-5 and TRBJ1-1, with 11 bases lining up with TRBD1. With V trimmed by 8 bases and J by 2 bases, 1 base remained unmatched. Per germline, CDR1 MNHEY and CDR2 SVGAGI. This CDR3 is built from 13 residues. CDR3 in DNA: TGTGCCAGCTGGACAGGGGGCAACACTGAAGCTTTCTTT. Encoded protein: CASWTGGNTEAFF.

V gene TRBV19 combines with J gene TRBJ2-7, with unresolved D. Trimming cost V 7 bases and J 2 bases, with 15 bases left between them. The CDR3 runs 14 residues. From germline, CDR1 is LNHDA and CDR2 SQIVND (reference sequence). CDR3 amino acids: CASKSLQVPYEQYF. For the CDR3, the DNA is TGTGCCAGTAAGTCCCTCCAGGTTCCCTACGAGCAGTACTTC.

The chain recombines TRBV19 with TRBJ1-2; perhaps TRBD1 as D (5 bases). Trimming shortened V by 6 bases and J by 7 bases, and 9 bases separated the two germline ends. Germline V gene data show CDR1 as LNHDA and CDR2 as SQIVND (reference sequence). This CDR3 contains 11 residues. The CDR3 reads CASSRGSGYTF. The CDR3 nucleotides read TGTGCCAGTAGCCGGGGGTCTGGCTACACCTTC.

CDR3 sequence: CASRVDYNSPLHF. CDR3 nucleotides: TGTGCCAGCAGAGTTGATTATAATTCACCCCTCCACTTT. J is TRBJ1-6 and V is TRBV28, with D hard to call. The V and J ends lost 6 bases and 4 bases respectively, with 7 bases between them. Germline V gene lookup returns CDR1 MDHEN and CDR2 SYDVKM. This CDR3 is built from 13 residues.

The rearrangement links TRBV3-1 (or the pseudogene TRBV3-2) to TRBJ1-1; D not resolved. Trimming removed 10 bases from V and 0 bases from J, with 12 bases in between. The CDR3 spans 13 residues. Germline lookup yields CDR1 LGHDT and CDR2 YNNKEL (reference sequence). The CDR3 nucleotides are TGTGCCACTGCCGCGGAACTGAACACTGAAGCTTTCTTT. This codes for CATAAELNTEAFF.

This clone was observed once. This chain joins TRBV29-1 and TRBJ1-5, with D maybe TRBD1 (6 bases). Per the germline V gene, CDR1 is SQVTM and CDR2 is ANQGSEA. This CDR3 is 13 amino acids long. Trimming pared 7 bases from V and 3 bases from J, leaving 13 bases between. CDR3 DNA: TGCAGCGCCCGACAGGATTTCAATCAGCCCCAGCATTTT. Protein sequence: CSARQDFNQPQHF. Together with reference TRBV29-1 and TRBJ1-5, the CDR3 gives the full variable domain: SAVISQKPSRDICQRGTSLTIQCQVDSQVTMMFWYRQQPGQSLTLIATANQGSEATYESGFVIDKFPISRPNLTFSTLTVSNMSPEDSSIYLCSARQDFNQPQHFGDGTRLSIL.

V usage is TRBV14 and J usage is TRBJ2-2, with 9 positions matching TRBD2. The CDR3 runs 16 residues. V gave up 10 bases and J gave up 5 bases; unmatched junction bases: 14. The germline CDR1 and CDR2 sequences are SGHDN and FVKESK. The CDR3 region is CATRRSGRRGTGELFF. Written as DNA, the CDR3 is TGTGCCACCAGACGTAGCGGGAGACGTGGGACCGGGGAGCTGTTTTTT.

The chain uses TRBV12-1 and TRBJ2-1; the tabulated D call, TRBD1, remains unverified against the DNA. TRBV12-1 is a documented pseudogene. The CDR3 runs 18 residues. Written as DNA, the CDR3 is TGTGCCAGCAGCTTTGAAGGGGATCCGGTCAGCTCCTACAATGAGCAGTTCTTC. This sequence encodes CASSFEGDPVSSYNEQFF.

This clone showed up just once. The genes are TRBV2 and TRBJ1-2; maybe TRBD1 (5 bases). The ends were cut back, 3 bases at V and 0 bases at J, with 5 bases in the middle. The CDR3 runs 13 residues. Germline CDR1 is SNHLY and CDR2 is FYNNEI. CDR3 DNA: TGTGCCAGCAGTGAGACAGCTAACTATGGCTACACCTTC. It translates to CASSETANYGYTF.

The chain is built from TRBV15 and TRBJ2-5; the match to TRBD2 covers 11 bases. CDR1 is LNHNV and CDR2 is YYDKDF in the germline V gene (reference sequence). The CDR3 sequence is 17 residues long. The V gene end was trimmed by 5 bases and the J gene end by 5 bases; junction bases not matched to a gene: 13. The CDR3 coding sequence is TGTGCCACCAGCGGACCATTAACTAGCGGGAGCGGGGAGACCCAGTACTTC. Translated, it gives CATSGPLTSGSGETQYF.

The chain joins TRBV7-3 to TRBJ2-5; D perhaps matches TRBD2 (5 bases). This CDR3 has 15 residues. Germline V lookup: CDR1 SGHTA, CDR2 FQGTGA. Trimming cost V 1 base and J 3 bases, with 12 bases left between them. The CDR3 spells CASSLKGTREETQYF. The CDR3, as DNA: TGTGCCAGCAGCTTAAAGGGTACTAGGGAAGAGACCCAGTACTTC. Filled out from reference TRBV7-3 and TRBJ2-5, the complete variable domain reads GAGVSQTPSNKVTEKGKYVELRCDPISGHTALYWYRQSLGQGPEFLIYFQGTGAADDSGLPNDRFFAVRPEGSVSTLKIQRTERGDSAVYLCASSLKGTREETQYFGPGTRLLVL.

V gene TRBV7-2 combines with J gene TRBJ1-2; TRBD1 aligns across 8 bases. Per the germline V gene, CDR1 is SGHTA and CDR2 is FQGNSA. The CDR3 totals 16 residues. V was clipped by 6 bases and J by 3 bases; unmatched bases: 12. The CDR3 reads CASSPQLRTGYYGYTF. CDR3 DNA: TGTGCCAGCAGTCCTCAACTACGGACAGGGTACTATGGCTACACCTTC.

The V and J genes are TRBV5-6 and TRBJ1-6; D is uncertain. The ends were cut back, 5 bases at V and 6 bases at J, with 9 bases in the middle. Looked up from germline, CDR1 is SGHDT and CDR2 is YYEEEE. The CDR3 covers 13 residues. The CDR3 loop is CASRKWGNSPLHF. The CDR3, as DNA: TGTGCCAGCAGAAAATGGGGTAATTCACCCCTCCACTTT.

V gene TRBV28 combines with J gene TRBJ1-5; D unclear. The V and J ends lost 3 bases and 7 bases respectively, with 10 bases between them. In germline, CDR1 is MDHEN, CDR2 SYDVKM. The CDR3 length is 13 residues. The CDR3 sequence: CASSFRGEQPQHF. In DNA form, the CDR3 reads TGTGCCAGCAGTTTTCGCGGGGAGCAGCCCCAGCATTTT.

The chain links TRBV6-5 to TRBJ1-6, with D possibly TRBD1 on 5 matching bases. V lost 6 bases, J lost 5 bases, and 11 bases lay in between. The V gene's germline CDR1 is MNHEY and CDR2 SVGAGI. The CDR3 contains 14 residues. This CDR3 reads CASRSGTDNSPLHF. The CDR3 DNA reads TGTGCCAGCAGATCCGGGACGGATAATTCACCCCTCCACTTT.

The CDR3 DNA reads TGTGCCAGCAGGTTTGGGGGGGGTCCGACGGATACGCAGTATTTT. Protein sequence: CASRFGGGPTDTQYF. This chain uses TRBV28 with TRBJ2-3; 7 positions match TRBD2. Germline trimming cut 6 bases from V and 6 bases from J; bases unmatched to any gene: 12. This CDR3 region has 15 residues. CDR1 is MDHEN and CDR2 is SYDVKM in the germline V gene. The full variable domain, rest sourced from reference TRBV28 and TRBJ2-3, is DVKVTQSSRYLVKRTGEKVFLECVQDMDHENMFWYRQDPGLGLRLIYFSYDVKMKEKGDIPEGYSVSREKKERFSLILESASTNQTSMYLCASRFGGGPTDTQYFGPGTRLTVL.

The V call is TRBV2, the J call TRBJ1-2; 7 bases align to TRBD1. The CDR3 has 14 residues. The V gene end was trimmed by 6 bases and the J gene end by 3 bases; junction bases not matched to a gene: 7. Germline-derived CDR1 and CDR2 are SNHLY and FYNNEI. As DNA, the CDR3 is TGTGCCAGCAGAGCCCAAGGGACAGACTATGGCTACACCTTC. This codes for CASRAQGTDYGYTF. Using reference TRBV2 and TRBJ1-2 for the parts outside the CDR3, the full variable domain is EPEVTQTPSHQVTQMGQEVILRCVPISNHLYFYWYRQILGQKVEFLVSFYNNEISEKSEIFDDQFSVERPDGSNFTLKIRSTKLEDSAMYFCASRAQGTDYGYTFGSGTRLTVV.

The genes are TRBV7-6 and TRBJ2-7; 10 positions match TRBD1. The J segment lost 2 bases and the V segment lost 4 bases, leaving 8 bases of the junction unmatched. The germline V gene encodes CDR1 SGHVS and CDR2 FNYEAQ. This CDR3 is built from 16 residues. CDR3 amino acids: CASSSRTGGATYEQYF. The CDR3 region has the DNA TGTGCCAGCAGCTCCCGGACAGGGGGGGCTACCTACGAGCAGTACTTC. Together with reference TRBV7-6 and TRBJ2-7, the CDR3 gives the full variable domain: GAGVSQSPRYKVTKRGQDVALRCDPISGHVSLYWYRQALGQGPEFLTYFNYEAQQDKSGLPNDRFSAERPEGSISTLTIQRTEQRDSAMYRCASSSRTGGATYEQYFGPGTRLTVT.

This CDR3 is CASTRRGASSYEQYF. The DNA for the CDR3 is TGTGCCAGCACCCGGCGCGGGGCAAGCTCCTACGAGCAGTACTTC. The rearrangement links TRBV28 to TRBJ2-7; D is perhaps TRBD2 (6 bases). Germline assignment: CDR1 MDHEN and CDR2 SYDVKM. V was pared by 7 bases and J by 0 bases, with 16 bases between. The CDR3 totals 15 residues.

The chain links TRBV3-1 (or the pseudogene TRBV3-2) to TRBJ2-3, with 13 positions matching TRBD2. J lost 6 bases, V lost 4 bases, and 4 bases had no gene match. Germline V gene sequence: CDR1 LGHDT, CDR2 YNNKEL (reference sequence). CDR3 length: 15 amino acids. The DNA of the CDR3 is TGTGCCAGCAGCCGAGGGACTAGCGGGATTGATACGCAGTATTTT. It yields the protein CASSRGTSGIDTQYF.

The chain combines TRBV19 with TRBJ1-5; D call uncertain. This CDR3 has 18 residues. The germline V gene encodes CDR1 LNHDA and CDR2 SQIVND (reference sequence). Trimming removed 4 bases from V and 3 bases from J, with 22 bases in between. The chain's CDR3 is CASSSRAPGRRVNQPQHF. CDR3 in DNA: TGTGCCAGTAGTAGTCGGGCCCCCGGCCGGCGCGTCAATCAGCCCCAGCATTTT.

V gene TRBV5-6 combines with J gene TRBJ1-2, with D hard to call. V lost 0 bases to trimming and J lost 1 base, with 16 bases between them. The CDR3 contains 17 residues. The germline CDR1 and CDR2 sequences are SGHDT and YYEEEE. The CDR3 nucleotides read TGTGCCAGCAGCTTGGAGGGTACGGTAGGGTATAACTATGGCTACACCTTC. This gives the protein CASSLEGTVGYNYGYTF.

The chain couples TRBV18 to TRBJ1-2; D possibly corresponds to TRBD1 (5 bases). Germline CDR1 is KGHSH and CDR2 is LQKENI. Trimming took off 4 bases at V and 3 bases at J, with 12 bases between the two ends. The CDR3 length is 14 residues. Here the CDR3 reads CASSRQGSDYGYTF. In DNA, the CDR3 is TGTGCCAGCTCACGGCAGGGATCGGACTATGGCTACACCTTC.

The chain links TRBV27 to TRBJ2-5; 15 bases agree with TRBD2. This CDR3 has 16 residues. Trimming removed 5 bases from V and 5 bases from J; junction bases left unmatched: 6. Germline-derived CDR1 and CDR2 are MNHEY and SMNVEV (reference sequence). This CDR3 reads CASSGGLAGGLETQYF. CDR3 DNA sequence: TGTGCCAGCAGTGGCGGACTAGCGGGGGGGCTTGAGACCCAGTACTTC.

This chain joins TRBV6-2 or TRBV6-3 and TRBJ2-7, with unresolved D. The CDR3 covers 12 residues. Germline V CDR1 and CDR2: MNHEY, SVGEGT. Deletions cut 6 bases from V and 3 bases from J, with 9 bases between. Written as DNA, the CDR3 is TGTGCCAGCAGCGGAGAACGCTACGAGCAGTACTTC. Its translation is CASSGERYEQYF.

The V call is TRBV14, the J call TRBJ1-2, with D uncertain. CDR3 size: 13 residues. Germline V gene data show CDR1 as SGHDN and CDR2 as FVKESK. Trimming cost V 1 base and J 4 bases, with 7 bases left between them. CDR3 DNA sequence: TGTGCCAGCAGCCAAGGGATTAGCTATGGCTACACCTTC. Translation gives CASSQGISYGYTF. The full variable domain, with the rest looked up from reference TRBV14 and TRBJ1-2, is EAGVTQFPSHSVIEKGQTVTLRCDPISGHDNLYWYRRVMGKEIKFLLHFVKESKQDESGMPNNRFLAERTGGTYSTLKVQPAELEDSGVYFCASSQGISYGYTFGSGTRLTVV.

This clone was observed once. The J gene is TRBJ2-7, the V gene TRBV7-9; weak D call: TRBD1 (6 bases). The CDR3 loop spans 14 amino acids. V was pared by 7 bases and J by 2 bases, with 15 bases between. The germline CDR1 and CDR2 sequences are SEHNR and FQNEAQ (reference sequence). CDR3 in DNA: TGTGCCAGCACTCGATCAGGGGCCCCCTACGAGCAGTACTTC. This encodes CASTRSGAPYEQYF.

With regard to this clone: An end of the junction does not agree with germline; a read error may underlie this. The chain joins TRBV6-1 to TRBJ1-2, with unresolved D. The CDR3 consists of 11 residues. The germline gives CDR1 MNHNS, CDR2 SASEGT. The CDR3 loop reads CASREDYGYTF. The DNA for the CDR3 is TGTGCCAGCAGAGAAGACTATGGCTACACCTTC.

The chain has TRBV9 and TRBJ1-6; D unclear. The CDR3 totals 12 residues. V shed 3 bases and J shed 8 bases, with 6 bases lying between them. The germline CDR1 and CDR2 sequences are SGDLS and YYNGEE. DNA for the CDR3: TGTGCCAGCAGCGCGGAATATTCACCCCTCCACTTT. Translating it yields CASSAEYSPLHF.